Sequencing of this TCR beta chain was carried out in a study of blood T cell repertoires in COVID-19. Enrollees, about 18 to 89 years old, lived in 24 US areas. Donors were grouped by their self-reported clinical history. What the recovered Cohort 3 donors had was two negative PCRs, clearance, or symptom resolution. Authors' methods: Estimation of nucleated cell counts was performed using reference gene primer amplification. Profiling relied on immunoSEQ multiplex PCR, and the TCRdb table lists in-frame clones only, not all of them. V and J calls and clone size follow that table, whereas D and trimming were derived from the DNA. The data hold under 300,000 clones, with 85% to 95% observed a single time. Deletions cut 5 bases from V and 6 bases from J, with 16 bases between. CDR1 and CDR2 (germline): SGHTA, FQGNSA. The CDR3 has 14 amino acids.

The TCR sequence derives from a woman aged 18-30 years who had recovered from COVID-19. The material sequenced was PBMCs or T cells enriched from blood (not recorded which). V and J are TRBV7-2 and TRBJ1-1, with a possible D match to TRBD1 (6 bases). The CDR3 spells CASSPEQGRAEAFF. CDR3 coding DNA: TGTGCCAGCAGCCCAGAACAGGGAAGGGCTGAAGCTTTCTTT.